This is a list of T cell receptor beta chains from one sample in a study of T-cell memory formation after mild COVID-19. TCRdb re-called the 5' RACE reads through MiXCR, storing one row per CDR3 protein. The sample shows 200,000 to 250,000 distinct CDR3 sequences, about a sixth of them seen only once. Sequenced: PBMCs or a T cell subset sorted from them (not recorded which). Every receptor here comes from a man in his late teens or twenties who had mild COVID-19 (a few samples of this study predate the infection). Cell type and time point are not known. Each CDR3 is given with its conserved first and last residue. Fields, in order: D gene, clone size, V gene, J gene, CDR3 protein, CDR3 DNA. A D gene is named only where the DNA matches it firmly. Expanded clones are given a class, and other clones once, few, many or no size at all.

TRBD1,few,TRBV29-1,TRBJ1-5,CSVAQGDRQPQHF,TGCAGCGTAGCACAGGGGGATCGGCAGCCCCAGCATTTT
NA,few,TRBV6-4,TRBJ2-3,CASTLQAGADTQYF,TGTGCCAGCACCCTACAGGCAGGGGCAGATACGCAGTATTTT
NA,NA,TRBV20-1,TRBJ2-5,CSAVGPNQETQYF,TGCAGTGCCGTGGGACCGAATCAAGAGACCCAGTACTTC
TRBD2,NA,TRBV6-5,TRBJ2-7,CASRRGSSYEQYF,TGTGCCAGCAGGCGGGGGAGCTCCTACGAGCAGTACTTC
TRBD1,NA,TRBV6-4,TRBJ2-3,CASSVTTGRLSTQYF,TGTGCCAGCAGTGTAACGACAGGGCGTCTAAGTACGCAGTATTTT
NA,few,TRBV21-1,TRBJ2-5,CARCETQYF,TGTGCCAGGTGTGAGACCCAGTACTTC
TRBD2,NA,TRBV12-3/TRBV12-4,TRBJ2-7,CASSPTSGSYEQYF,TGTGCCAGCAGCCCTACTAGCGGAAGCTACGAGCAGTACTTC
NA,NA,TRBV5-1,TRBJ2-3,CASSLGGETDTQYF,TGCGCCAGCAGCTTGGGAGGAGAGACAGATACGCAGTATTTT
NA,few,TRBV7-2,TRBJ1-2,CASEAGGLYGYTF,TGTGCCAGCGAGGCCGGGGGGCTCTATGGCTACACCTTC
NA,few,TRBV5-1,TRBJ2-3,CASSLVVAVDTDTQYF,TGCGCCAGCAGCTTGGTGGTAGCGGTGGACACAGATACGCAGTATTTT
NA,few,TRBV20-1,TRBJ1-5,CSAGLFGGNQPQHF,TGCAGTGCTGGCCTGTTTGGTGGCAATCAGCCCCAGCATTTT
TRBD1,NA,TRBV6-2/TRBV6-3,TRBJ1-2,CASSYSRDRGHYGYTF,TGTGCCAGCAGTTACTCGAGGGACAGGGGCCACTATGGCTACACCTTC
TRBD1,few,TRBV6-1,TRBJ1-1,CASRSPGQKAFF,TGTGCCAGCAGATCCCCGGGACAGAAAGCTTTCTTT
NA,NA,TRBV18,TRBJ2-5,CASSPRVGTAQETQYF,TGTGCCAGCTCACCACGGGTGGGCACAGCACAAGAGACCCAGTACTTC
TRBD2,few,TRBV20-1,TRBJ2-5,CSAPRRGAETQYF,TGCAGTGCTCCCCGGCGGGGGGCAGAGACCCAGTACTTC
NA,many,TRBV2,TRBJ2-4,CASGLAGGNIQYF,TGTGCCAGCGGGCTGGCAGGGGGGAACATTCAGTACTTC
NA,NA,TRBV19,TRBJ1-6,CASRTAGKISPLHF,TGTGCCAGTAGGACCGCGGGAAAAATTTCACCCCTCCACTTT
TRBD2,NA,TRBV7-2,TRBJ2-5,CASSLGGAGEETQYF,TGTGCCAGCAGCTTAGGAGGGGCGGGGGAAGAGACCCAGTACTTC
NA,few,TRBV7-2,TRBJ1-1,CASSFANTEAFF,TGTGCCAGCAGCTTTGCGAACACTGAAGCTTTCTTT
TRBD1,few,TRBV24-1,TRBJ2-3,CATSPGQGWADTQYF,TGTGCCACCAGCCCCGGACAGGGGTGGGCAGATACGCAGTATTTT
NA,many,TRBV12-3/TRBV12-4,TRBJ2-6,CASSFESGANVLTF,TGTGCCAGCAGTTTCGAATCTGGGGCCAACGTCCTGACTTTC
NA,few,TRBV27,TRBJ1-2,CASSRGGVYYGYTF,TGTGCCAGTAGCCGAGGTGGGGTATACTATGGCTACACCTTC
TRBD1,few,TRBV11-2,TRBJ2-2,CASSPRSRRAGGAAGELFF,TGTGCCAGCAGCCCTCGGTCCCGACGGGCAGGGGGCGCTGCCGGGGAGCTGTTTTTT
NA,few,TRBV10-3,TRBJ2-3,CAIRSTGSTDTQYF,TGTGCCATCAGGTCAACAGGGAGCACAGATACGCAGTATTTT
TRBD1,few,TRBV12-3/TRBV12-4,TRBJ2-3,CASSWDRGNTDTQYF,TGTGCCAGCAGTTGGGACAGGGGCAACACAGATACGCAGTATTTT
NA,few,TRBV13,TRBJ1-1,CASSSTLGEAFF,TGTGCCAGCAGCTCAACTTTGGGAGAAGCTTTCTTT
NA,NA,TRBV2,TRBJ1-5,CASSPGTGWDQPQHF,TGTGCCAGCAGTCCCGGGACGGGTTGGGATCAGCCCCAGCATTTT
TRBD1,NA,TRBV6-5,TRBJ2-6,CASLRLPGQLTGANVLTF,TGTGCCAGCCTTCGACTACCGGGACAGTTGACTGGGGCCAACGTCCTGACTTTC
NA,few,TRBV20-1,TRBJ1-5,CSARVEGAGQPQHF,TGCAGTGCTAGGGTGGAAGGGGCCGGTCAGCCCCAGCATTTT